This T cell receptor (beta chain) was identified during a study of cytomegalovirus exposure and HLA in healthy donors. At the level of the study: Samples from HLA-typed donors yielded 65 million to 90 million unique TCRs in an early data release.

V was cut by 4 bases and J by 9 bases, with 13 bases left in between. Germline loops: CDR1 KGHSH, CDR2 LQKENI. The CDR3 consists of 14 residues. The sample holds a few counts of this clone. PCR primers comprised 60 Vbeta and 13 Jbeta primers. The method was immunoSEQ multiplex PCR; TCRdb's version includes in-frame clones alone and lacks a portion of them. The sample includes about 92,000 clones, around 74% seen only once; the top ten take roughly 7.3%. The sample comprised PBMCs. The V gene is TRBV18, the J gene TRBJ1-6; D possibly corresponds to TRBD1 (6 bases). This receptor was identified in a man aged 50 to 59 in good health and CMV-seropositive. CDR3 residues: CASSLGQSGSPLHF. CDR3 bases: TGTGCCAGCTCACTGGGACAAAGCGGTTCACCCCTCCACTTT.